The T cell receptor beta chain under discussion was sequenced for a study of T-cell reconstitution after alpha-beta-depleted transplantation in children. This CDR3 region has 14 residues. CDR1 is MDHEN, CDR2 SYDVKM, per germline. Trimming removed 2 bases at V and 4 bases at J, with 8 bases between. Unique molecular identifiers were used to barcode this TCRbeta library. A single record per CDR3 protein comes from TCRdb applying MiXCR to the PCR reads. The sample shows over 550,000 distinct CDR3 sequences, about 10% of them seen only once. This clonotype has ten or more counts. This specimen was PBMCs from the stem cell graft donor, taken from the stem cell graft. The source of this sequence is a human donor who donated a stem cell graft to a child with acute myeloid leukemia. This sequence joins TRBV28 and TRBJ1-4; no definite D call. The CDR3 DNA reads TGTGCCAGCAGTTTAGACGGTCGTAATGAAAAACTGTTTTTT. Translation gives CASSLDGRNEKLFF.